The 25 T cell receptor beta chains below were found in one sample sequenced in a study of blood T cell repertoires in COVID-19. Some clones are missing from TCRdb's copy, which holds only in-frame ones; the method was immunoSEQ multiplex PCR. The repertoire holds 220,000 or so clones, roughly 89% seen once, with approximately 16% in the top ten. The sample was PBMCs or T cells enriched from blood (not recorded which). The receptors here all came from a man under 40 who had been exposed to COVID-19.

In DNA, the CDR3 is TGTGCCAGCAGCCATATACAGACCCTCTATGGCTACACCTTC. Its protein product is CASSHIQTLYGYTF. The V and J genes are TRBV16 and TRBJ1-2; D not certain. The CDR3 extends over 14 amino acids. The germline CDR1 and CDR2 sequences are KGHSY and FQNENV. Trimming cost V 3 bases and J 4 bases, with 12 bases left between them.

The rearrangement links TRBV7-2 to TRBJ2-7, with a possible D match to TRBD1 (5 bases). The CDR3 length is 15 residues. Trimming removed 5 bases from V and 6 bases from J, with 20 bases in between. In germline, CDR1 is SGHTA, CDR2 FQGNSA. The CDR3 coding sequence is TGTGCCAGCAGCCGCATGCAGGGTGATATAGGCGAGCAGTACTTC. Amino acids: CASSRMQGDIGEQYF.

This chain connects TRBV9 to TRBJ2-7; the match to TRBD2 covers 8 bases. Germline CDR1 SGDLS, CDR2 YYNGEE. Trimming removed 3 bases from V and 7 bases from J; junction bases left unmatched: 0. The CDR3 runs 11 residues. CDR3: CASSAGGEQYF. CDR3 bases: TGTGCCAGCAGCGCGGGGGGGGAGCAGTACTTC.

This clone was seen only a few times. This chain joins TRBV4-2 and TRBJ1-1; 11 positions agree with TRBD1. CDR1 and CDR2 from the germline V gene are LGHNA and YNFKEQ. The CDR3 runs 15 residues. V lost 3 bases to trimming and J lost 7 bases; unmatched junction nucleotides: 7. CDR3 nucleotide sequence: TGTGCCAGCAGCCATCGGGACAGGGGGATCTATGAAGCTTTCTTT. Translation: CASSHRDRGIYEAFF.

The chain joins TRBV5-1 to TRBJ1-5, with a possible D match to TRBD1 (5 bases). The germline gives CDR1 SGHRS, CDR2 YFSETQ. CDR3 length: 15 residues. V was cut by 0 bases and J by 2 bases, with 9 bases left in between. For the CDR3, the DNA is TGCGCCAGCAGCTTGGCAGGGTCGGGCAATCAGCCCCAGCATTTT. Translated, it gives CASSLAGSGNQPQHF.

The V gene is TRBV4-1, the J gene TRBJ2-5; 7 positions agree with TRBD1. V lost 0 bases and J lost 4; bases outside the gene matches: 11. CDR1 is MGHRA and CDR2 is YSYEKL in the germline V gene. The CDR3 length is 17 residues. CDR3 nucleotides: TGCGCCAGCAGCCAAGATTGGTCAGGGGGTTCTACAGAGACCCAGTACTTC. It is translated as CASSQDWSGGSTETQYF.

The chain combines TRBV5-1 with TRBJ2-2, with a weak D call TRBD2 (6 bases). Germline V gene data show CDR1 as SGHRS and CDR2 as YFSETQ. Between the trimmed V and J ends, which lost 2 bases and 5 bases, there was a span of 13 bases. The CDR3 is 15 residues long. The CDR3 here is CASSFTPAGTGELFF. For the CDR3, the DNA is TGCGCCAGCAGCTTTACCCCCGCGGGAACCGGGGAGCTGTTTTTT.

This clone was observed a single time. CDR3 nucleotides: TGTGCCAGCAGCCAAGGCAGGGGTTCGGTGAGCTACACCTTC. It codes for CASSQGRGSVSYTF. This chain connects TRBV4-2 to TRBJ1-2; perhaps TRBD1 as D (6 bases). The CDR3 spans 14 residues. V was clipped by 1 base and J by 9 bases, with 15 bases between them. Germline V CDR1 and CDR2: LGHNA, YNFKEQ.

The J gene is TRBJ2-1, the V gene TRBV3-1 (or the pseudogene TRBV3-2); TRBD2 matches at 10 bases. The CDR3 loop spans 15 amino acids. The germline V gene encodes CDR1 LGHDT and CDR2 YNNKEL (reference sequence). With 1 base clipped from V and 7 bases from J, the junction kept 4 bases outside the gene matches. The CDR3 region has the DNA TGTGCCAGCAGCCAAGTTGTACTAGCGGGGAATGAGCAGTTCTTC. It codes for CASSQVVLAGNEQFF.

J is TRBJ2-5 and V is TRBV6-2 or TRBV6-3; D unclear. There are 14 residues in the CDR3. CDR1 and CDR2 (germline): MNHEY, SVGEGT. Trimming stripped 1 base from V and 6 bases from J, with 12 bases between. The CDR3 sequence: CASSYLSDSKTQYF. CDR3 nucleotide sequence: TGTGCCAGCAGTTACTTGTCTGACTCGAAGACCCAGTACTTC.

The rearrangement joins TRBV5-1 to TRBJ2-7; TRBD2 might be the D (7 bases). This CDR3 is 14 amino acids long. Trimming cost V 1 base and J 6 bases, with 14 bases left between them. The germline gives CDR1 SGHRS, CDR2 YFSETQ. CDR3 DNA sequence: TGCGCCAGCAGCTTGTTCGGGGGGCCGTCCGAGCAGTACTTC. Translating gives CASSLFGGPSEQYF. The full variable domain, in which reference TRBV5-1 and TRBJ2-7 provide the parts outside the CDR3, is KAGVTQTPRYLIKTRGQQVTLSCSPISGHRSVSWYQQTPGQGLQFLFEYFSETQRNKGNFPGRFSGRQFSNSRSEMNVSTLELGDSALYLCASSLFGGPSEQYFGPGTRLTVT.

This chain links TRBV9 with TRBJ2-7, with D possibly TRBD1 on 7 matching bases. V lost 3 bases and J 4 bases, leaving 14 bases between the germline ends. This CDR3 spans 14 amino acids. Looked up from germline, CDR1 is SGDLS and CDR2 is YYNGEE. In nucleotides, the CDR3 is TGTGCCAGCAGCGCCCGCCAGGGGGGATACGAGCAGTACTTC. Translation gives CASSARQGGYEQYF. Full variable domain (outside the CDR3, taken from reference TRBV9 and TRBJ2-7): DSGVTQTPKHLITATGQRVTLRCSPRSGDLSVYWYQQSLDQGLQFLIQYYNGEERAKGNILERFSAQQFPDLHSELNLSSLELGDSALYFCASSARQGGYEQYFGPGTRLTVT.

The V call is TRBV4-3, the J call TRBJ2-7, with D perhaps TRBD1 (6 bases). V was clipped by 1 base and J by 1 base, with 17 bases between them. The CDR3 loop spans 17 amino acids. Germline CDR1 LGHNA, CDR2 YSLEER. As DNA, the CDR3 is TGCGCCAGCAGCCAAGGACGTTTTCGGACAGAATCCTACGAGCAGTACTTC. Its translation is CASSQGRFRTESYEQYF.

The rearrangement joins TRBV4-2 to TRBJ1-2; D gene uncertain. CDR3 length: 15 amino acids. With 8 bases removed from V and 0 bases from J, the gap between germline ends came to 16 bases. Per germline, CDR1 LGHNA and CDR2 YNFKEQ. The CDR3 nucleotides read TGTGCCAGCTCCCGGGCCCCCCTTACTAACTATGGCTACACCTTC. Translated, it gives CASSRAPLTNYGYTF.

This clone was recorded a few times. This chain uses TRBV5-1 with TRBJ1-2; tentative D call: TRBD1 (6 bases). The length of the CDR3 is 14 residues. Germline assignment: CDR1 SGHRS and CDR2 YFSETQ. The V end was cut by 5 bases, the J end by 2 bases, with 13 bases between. CDR3 amino acids: CASSSDSLNYGYTF. The CDR3 region has the DNA TGCGCCAGCAGTTCGGACAGCCTCAACTATGGCTACACCTTC.

V is TRBV11-2 and J is TRBJ1-4; D is unresolved. Per germline, CDR1 SGHAT and CDR2 FQNNGV. The CDR3 extends over 15 amino acids. The V and J ends lost 2 bases and 10 bases respectively, with 17 bases between them. CDR3: CASSLTLTWRGKLFF. The CDR3 nucleotides read TGTGCCAGCAGCTTAACCCTGACCTGGCGGGGAAAACTGTTTTTT.

This clone came up once. The genes are TRBV10-3 and TRBJ2-3; a possible D gene is TRBD2 (5 bases). This CDR3 is built from 15 residues. V lost 8 bases and J lost 0, with 15 bases in between. Germline CDR1 ENHRY, CDR2 SYGVKD. This chain's CDR3 is CAIPTVRLSTDTQYF. The CDR3 DNA reads TGTGCCATCCCGACCGTAAGACTAAGCACAGATACGCAGTATTTT.

With respect to this clone: Different DNA sequences within this sample yield the same CDR3. V gene TRBV4-1 combines with J gene TRBJ1-4, with 10 nucleotides matching TRBD1. After removal of 4 bases from V and 6 bases from J, the junction contained 5 bases not matched to a gene. CDR1 and CDR2 from the germline V gene are MGHRA and YSYEKL. CDR3 length equals 15 residues. CDR3 protein: CASSRTGTGDEKLFF. DNA of the CDR3: TGCGCCAGCAGCCGAACCGGGACAGGGGATGAAAAACTGTTTTTT.

The rearrangement joins TRBV7-2 to TRBJ1-4, with D perhaps matching TRBD1 (6 bases). This CDR3 comprises 15 residues. Looked up from germline, CDR1 is SGHTA and CDR2 is FQGNSA. V was shortened by 2 bases and J by 3 bases, with 10 bases between the two germline ends. This CDR3 reads CASSLSGQSNEKLFF. CDR3 DNA sequence: TGTGCCAGCAGCTTATCCGGACAGTCTAATGAAAAACTGTTTTTT.

The CDR3 loop is CASSVGPGGAHEKLFF. CDR3 bases: TGTGCCAGCAGCGTAGGGCCGGGGGGGGCGCATGAAAAACTGTTTTTT. The rearrangement joins TRBV9 to TRBJ1-4; D possibly corresponds to TRBD1 (6 bases). In germline, CDR1 is SGDLS, CDR2 YYNGEE. The V end lost 0 bases, the J end lost 6 bases, and 15 bases lay between the germline ends. This CDR3 region has 16 residues.

J is TRBJ1-2 and V is TRBV2; TRBD1 matches at 8 bases. CDR1 is SNHLY, CDR2 FYNNEI, per germline. The CDR3 runs 15 residues. The V gene end was trimmed by 4 bases and the J gene end by 8 bases; junction bases not matched to a gene: 12. The CDR3 sequence: CASSGPDRGSGGYTF. The CDR3 DNA reads as TGTGCCAGCAGTGGTCCCGACAGGGGATCTGGCGGCTACACCTTC.

The chain joins TRBV19 to TRBJ1-2; D gene unclear. Trimming removed 3 bases at V and 3 bases at J, with 14 bases between. The length of the CDR3 is 15 residues. Germline V CDR1 and CDR2: LNHDA, SQIVND (reference sequence). The CDR3 loop is CASSIRPERDYGYTF. The CDR3, as DNA: TGTGCCAGTAGTATCCGCCCCGAGAGGGACTATGGCTACACCTTC.

The CDR3 here is CASSPPSASAGNEQFF. CDR3 coding DNA: TGTGCCAGCTCACCACCGAGTGCGAGCGCGGGCAATGAGCAGTTCTTC. V and J are TRBV18 and TRBJ2-1; D might be TRBD2 (5 bases). This CDR3 is built from 16 residues. V dropped 0 bases and J dropped 6 bases, with 15 bases sitting between them. Per germline, CDR1 KGHSH and CDR2 LQKENI.

V gene TRBV6-6 combines with J gene TRBJ1-2, with 7 nucleotides matching TRBD1. Germline V lookup: CDR1 MNHNY, CDR2 SVGAGI (reference sequence). The trim removed 5 bases at V and 1 base at J, leaving 10 bases unmatched. CDR3 length equals 16 residues. The CDR3 DNA reads TGTGCCAGCAGTCGGGACAGTTCCAACTTTAACTATGGCTACACCTTC. Translating it yields CASSRDSSNFNYGYTF.

The chain is built from TRBV15 and TRBJ1-3, with 7 bases aligning to TRBD1. In germline, CDR1 is LNHNV, CDR2 YYDKDF (reference sequence). Losses at the gene ends were 5 bases for V and 2 bases for J; bases not matched to a gene: 3. The CDR3 contains 14 residues. CDR3 in amino acids: CATSPGQAGNTIYF. The CDR3, as DNA: TGTGCCACCAGCCCTGGACAGGCTGGAAACACCATATATTTT.